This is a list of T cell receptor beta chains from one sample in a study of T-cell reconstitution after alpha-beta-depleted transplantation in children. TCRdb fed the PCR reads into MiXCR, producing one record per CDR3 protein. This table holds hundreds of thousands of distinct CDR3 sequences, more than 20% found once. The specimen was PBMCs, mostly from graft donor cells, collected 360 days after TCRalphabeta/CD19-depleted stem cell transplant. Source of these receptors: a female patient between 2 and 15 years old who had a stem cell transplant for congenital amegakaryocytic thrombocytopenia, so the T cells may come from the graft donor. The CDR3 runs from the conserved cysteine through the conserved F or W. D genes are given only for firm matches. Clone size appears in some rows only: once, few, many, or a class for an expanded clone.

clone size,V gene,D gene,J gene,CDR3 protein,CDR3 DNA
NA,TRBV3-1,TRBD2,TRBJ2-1,CASSQVGTSGVNEQFF,TGTGCCAGCAGCCAAGTAGGGACTAGCGGGGTCAATGAGCAGTTCTTC
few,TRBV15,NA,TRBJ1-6,CATSRERGSPLHF,TGTGCCACCAGCAGAGAGAGGGGTTCACCCCTCCACTTT
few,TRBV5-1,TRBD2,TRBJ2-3,CASSGSGVDTQYF,TGCGCCAGCAGCGGGAGCGGGGTAGATACGCAGTATTTT
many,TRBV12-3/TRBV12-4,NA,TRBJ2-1,CASSFGGLGYNEQFF,TGTGCCAGCAGTTTCGGAGGGTTAGGATACAATGAGCAGTTCTTC
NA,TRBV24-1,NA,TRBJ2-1,CATRGSGPYNEQFF,TGTGCCACCAGGGGGTCAGGCCCCTACAATGAGCAGTTCTTC
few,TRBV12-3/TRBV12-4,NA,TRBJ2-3,CASSSPSWGGASTDTQYF,TGTGCCAGCAGTTCACCCTCTTGGGGGGGGGCTAGCACAGATACGCAGTATTTT
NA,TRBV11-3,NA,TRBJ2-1,CASSLAATYNEQFF,TGTGCCAGCAGCTTAGCGGCGACTTACAATGAGCAGTTCTTC
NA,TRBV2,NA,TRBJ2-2,CASTQELRRELFF,TGTGCCAGTACCCAGGAGCTTCGGCGGGAGCTGTTTTTT
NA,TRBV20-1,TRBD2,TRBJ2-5,CSARVAGVNQETQYF,TGCAGTGCTAGGGTAGCGGGAGTGAACCAAGAGACCCAGTACTTC
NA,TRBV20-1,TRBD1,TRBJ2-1,CSATRQGSYNEQFF,TGCAGTGCCACTAGACAGGGTAGCTACAATGAGCAGTTCTTC
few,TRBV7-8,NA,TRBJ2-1,CASSSPQERANEQFF,TGTGCCAGCAGCTCCCCTCAGGAGCGGGCCAATGAGCAGTTCTTC
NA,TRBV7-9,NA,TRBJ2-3,CASSPLTGLTDTQYF,TGTGCCAGCAGCCCCTTAACAGGGTTAACGGATACGCAGTATTTT
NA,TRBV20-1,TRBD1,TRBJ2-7,CSATIQGVIKQYF,TGCAGTGCCACTATACAGGGGGTTATCAAGCAGTACTTC
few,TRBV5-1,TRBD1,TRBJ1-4,CASSHLDRGGNEKLFF,TGCGCCAGCAGCCATCTCGACAGGGGCGGGAATGAAAAACTGTTTTTT
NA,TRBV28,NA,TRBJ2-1,CASSLGQTQFF,TGTGCCAGCAGTTTAGGACAGACGCAGTTCTTC
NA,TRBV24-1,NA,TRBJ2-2,CATSEQRTAYNSGELFF,TGTGCCACCAGTGAACAGCGGACAGCATACAATTCCGGGGAGCTGTTTTTT
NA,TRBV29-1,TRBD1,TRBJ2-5,CSVDTGTGGETQYF,TGCAGCGTGGATACCGGGACAGGGGGGGAGACCCAGTACTTC
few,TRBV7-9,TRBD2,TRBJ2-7,CASRPSGGDEQYF,TGTGCCAGCAGGCCTTCCGGGGGGGACGAGCAGTACTTC
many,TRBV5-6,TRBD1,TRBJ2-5,CASSAFGTGTWKTQYF,TGTGCCAGCAGCGCCTTCGGGACAGGGACGTGGAAGACCCAGTACTTC
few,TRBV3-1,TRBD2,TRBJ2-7,CASSQKTAGPAYEQYF,TGTGCCAGCAGCCAAAAAACAGCGGGGCCGGCCTACGAGCAGTACTTC
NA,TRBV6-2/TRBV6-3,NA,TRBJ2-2,CASSYGHLNTGELFF,TGTGCCAGCAGTTACGGGCACCTGAACACCGGGGAGCTGTTTTTT
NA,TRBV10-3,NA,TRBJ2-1,CAISEVSYNEQFF,TGTGCCATCAGTGAGGTCAGCTACAATGAGCAGTTCTTC
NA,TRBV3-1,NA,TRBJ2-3,CASSQVGGQDTQYF,TGTGCCAGCAGCCAAGTGGGGGGGCAAGATACGCAGTATTTT
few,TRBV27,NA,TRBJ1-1,CASSFWDGSEAFF,TGTGCCAGCAGTTTTTGGGACGGGAGTGAAGCTTTCTTT
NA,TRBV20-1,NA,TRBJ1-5,CSASAFSNQPQHF,TGCAGTGCTAGTGCTTTCTCCAATCAGCCCCAGCATTTT
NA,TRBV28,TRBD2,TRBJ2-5,CASSPLVVAGQETQYF,TGTGCCAGCAGTCCCCTAGTGGTAGCGGGCCAAGAGACCCAGTACTTC
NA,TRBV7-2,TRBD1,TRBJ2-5,CASSLEDRARETQYF,TGTGCCAGCAGCTTAGAGGACAGGGCGAGAGAGACCCAGTACTTC
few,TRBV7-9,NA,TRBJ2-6,CASSLGSRVGANVLTF,TGTGCCAGCAGCTTAGGCAGCAGGGTTGGGGCCAACGTCCTGACTTTC
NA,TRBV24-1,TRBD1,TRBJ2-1,CATSVRSGDSYNEQFF,TGTGCCACCAGTGTCCGATCAGGGGACAGCTACAATGAGCAGTTCTTC
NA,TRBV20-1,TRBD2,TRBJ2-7,CSARGSGGIDEQYF,TGCAGTGCTAGGGGTAGCGGGGGGATCGACGAGCAGTACTTC
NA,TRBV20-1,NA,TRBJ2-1,CSPNRKGDEQFF,TGCAGTCCGAACCGCAAGGGGGATGAGCAGTTCTTC
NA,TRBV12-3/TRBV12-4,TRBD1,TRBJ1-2,CASRPSRGLGYTF,TGTGCCAGCAGACCCTCCAGGGGGCTGGGCTACACCTTC
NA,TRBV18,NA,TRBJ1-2,CASSPELNYGYTF,TGTGCCAGCTCACCGGAGCTAAACTATGGCTACACCTTC
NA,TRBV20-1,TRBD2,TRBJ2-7,CSARGGLAGGNEQYF,TGCAGTGCTAGGGGTGGACTAGCGGGGGGAAACGAGCAGTACTTC
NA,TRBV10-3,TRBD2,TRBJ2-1,CAISDSGLAGYNEQFF,TGTGCCATCAGTGACTCGGGACTAGCGGGATACAATGAGCAGTTCTTC
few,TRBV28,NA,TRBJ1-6,CASLAGSSYNSPLHF,TGTGCCAGTTTGGCCGGGAGCTCCTATAATTCACCCCTCCACTTT
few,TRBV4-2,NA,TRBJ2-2,CASSQETPNTGELFF,TGTGCCAGCAGCCAAGAGACACCGAACACCGGGGAGCTGTTTTTT
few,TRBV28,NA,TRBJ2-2,CASSLLIGITGELFF,TGTGCCAGCAGTTTATTGATAGGGATCACCGGGGAGCTGTTTTTT
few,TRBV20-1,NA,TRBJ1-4,CSARDGRDSNEKLFF,TGCAGTGCTAGAGATGGCAGGGATTCAAATGAAAAACTGTTTTTT
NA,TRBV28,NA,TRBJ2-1,CASSLRRGPFVF,TGTGCCAGCAGTTTACGACGGGGCCCCTTTGTCTTC
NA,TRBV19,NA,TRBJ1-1,CASSMLGRGRPEAFF,TGTGCCAGTAGTATGTTGGGTCGGGGGCGCCCTGAAGCTTTCTTT
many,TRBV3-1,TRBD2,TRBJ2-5,CASSQGLAGGQETQYF,TGCGCCAGCAGCCAAGGACTAGCGGGGGGTCAAGAGACCCAGTACTTC
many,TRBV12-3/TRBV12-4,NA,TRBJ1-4,CASSRAGRSIEKLFF,TGTGCCAGCAGCAGAGCGGGCCGGTCTATTGAAAAACTGTTTTTT
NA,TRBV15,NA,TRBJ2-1,CATSRVQGIYEHFF,TGTGCCACCAGCAGAGTACAGGGAATCTATGAGCATTTCTTC
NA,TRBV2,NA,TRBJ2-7,CASRAARTVAYEQYF,TGTGCCAGCAGAGCCGCGAGGACTGTTGCCTACGAGCAGTACTTC
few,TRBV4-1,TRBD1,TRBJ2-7,CASSQVVDRSYYEQYF,TGCGCCAGCAGCCAAGTTGTGGACAGGTCGTACTACGAGCAGTACTTC
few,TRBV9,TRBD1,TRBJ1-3,CASSADRGGNTIYF,TGTGCCAGCAGCGCAGACAGGGGTGGGAACACCATATATTTT
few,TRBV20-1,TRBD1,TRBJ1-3,CSAPSRQGLAGNTIYF,TGCAGTGCTCCCTCACGACAGGGCTTGGCTGGAAACACCATATATTTT
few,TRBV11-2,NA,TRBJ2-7,CASSLARLDYEQYF,TGTGCCAGCAGCTTAGCCAGGCTCGACTACGAGCAGTACTTC
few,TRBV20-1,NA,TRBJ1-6,CSALSSLNSPLHF,TGCAGTGCCCTCAGTTCGTTAAATTCACCCCTCCACTTT
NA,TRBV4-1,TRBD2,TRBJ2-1,CASSQGGRTYNEQFF,TGCGCCAGCAGCCAAGGCGGGAGGACCTACAATGAGCAGTTCTTC
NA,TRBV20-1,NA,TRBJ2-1,CSASFSTVDEQFF,TGCAGTGCTAGTTTCAGCACGGTCGATGAGCAGTTCTTC
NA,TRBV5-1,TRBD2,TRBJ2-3,CASSLTSGGVTDTQYF,TGCGCCAGCAGCTTGACTAGCGGGGGTGTTACAGATACGCAGTATTTT